The sequence of this TCR beta chain was determined in a study of technical replicates of blood from a few donors. Measured with immunoSEQ multiplex PCR; TCRdb has only the in-frame clones, and not every one. This sample has tens of thousands of clones; roughly 91% occur once, and the top ten carry approximately 3.6%. V was clipped by 0 bases and J by 4 bases, with 6 bases between them. CDR3 length equals 13 residues. Germline-derived CDR1 and CDR2 are SGHDN and FVKESK. The rearrangement joins TRBV14 to TRBJ1-1; D is unclear. This TCR came from a human donor in good health. Some clones in this sample may be carry-over from other donors' samples. The sequencing input was PBMCs. As DNA, the CDR3 is TGTGCCAGCAGCCAAGACTCCTCCACTGAAGCTTTCTTT. It codes for CASSQDSSTEAFF.